The 20 T cell receptor beta chains reported below all come from one sample, sequenced in a study of blood T cell repertoires in COVID-19. Sequencing used immunoSEQ multiplex PCR; TCRdb keeps in-frame clones, though not all of them. The sample shows more than 250,000 clones, about nine tenths of them seen only once. Sequencing was done on a sample of peripheral blood. The source of these receptors is a man aged 50-59 years with active or convalescent COVID-19.

The J gene is TRBJ2-7, the V gene TRBV29-1; 9 bases align to TRBD2. The junction had 8 bases not matched to a gene; V was cut back by 3 bases and J by 5 bases. The CDR3 is 14 residues long. Germline V gene lookup returns CDR1 SQVTM and CDR2 ANQGSEA. The CDR3 region has the DNA TGCAGCGTTGACTCGGCGGGAGGGCGAGACGAGCAGTACTTC. This gives the protein CSVDSAGGRDEQYF.

The J gene is TRBJ2-7, the V gene TRBV4-1; tentatively, D is TRBD2 (6 bases). Germline CDR1 MGHRA, CDR2 YSYEKL. This CDR3 region has 14 residues. V was trimmed by 4 bases and J by 3 bases, leaving 13 bases between them. This chain's CDR3 is CASSLKGLGYEQYF. CDR3 DNA: TGCGCCAGCAGCCTTAAGGGACTTGGCTACGAGCAGTACTTC.

The genes are TRBV18 and TRBJ2-2; 13 bases line up with TRBD2. This CDR3 has 20 amino acids. V was clipped by 5 bases and J by 3 bases; unmatched bases: 15. Per the germline V gene, CDR1 is KGHSH and CDR2 is LQKENI. The CDR3 DNA reads as TGTGCCAGCTCAGCTGGACTAGCGGGAGTCGGGCACTTTTACACCGGGGAGCTGTTTTTT. Translation: CASSAGLAGVGHFYTGELFF.

This clone appeared a few times. This chain uses TRBV6-5 with TRBJ1-1; D not certain. The V and J ends lost 6 bases and 10 bases respectively, with 18 bases between them. The CDR3 runs to 13 residues. Per germline, CDR1 MNHEY and CDR2 SVGAGI. CDR3 sequence reads: CASSYDSTRGAFF. Here the CDR3 DNA reads TGTGCCAGCAGCTACGACTCGACCCGAGGAGCTTTCTTT.

The V gene is TRBV5-4, the J gene TRBJ2-5; tentative D call: TRBD2 (6 bases). CDR3 length: 14 residues. V shed 1 base and J shed 5 bases, with 12 bases lying between them. Per germline, CDR1 SGHNT and CDR2 YYREEE (reference sequence). This chain's CDR3 is CASSLRRDDETQYF. CDR3 in DNA: TGTGCCAGCAGCTTGAGGAGGGACGACGAGACCCAGTACTTC. Complete variable domain (other parts from reference TRBV5-4 and TRBJ2-5): ETGVTQSPTHLIKTRGQQVTLRCSSQSGHNTVSWYQQALGQGPQFIFQYYREEENGRGNFPPRFSGLQFPNYSSELNVNALELDDSALYLCASSLRRDDETQYFGPGTRLLVL.

To note about this clone: This specimen includes other DNA sequences encoding the same CDR3. V is TRBV28 and J is TRBJ1-2; weak D call: TRBD1 (5 bases). From germline, CDR1 is MDHEN and CDR2 SYDVKM. This CDR3 contains 14 residues. Trimming took 5 bases from V and 4 from J, leaving 14 bases between them. CDR3 amino acids: CASSPPGLSYGYTF. The DNA for the CDR3 is TGTGCCAGCAGTCCGCCGGGACTTTCCTATGGCTACACCTTC.

The chain is built from TRBV11-2 and TRBJ2-5, with a tentative D call TRBD1 (5 bases). V lost 1 base to trimming and J lost 5 bases, with 11 bases between them. The CDR3 has 14 residues. Germline-derived CDR1 and CDR2 are SGHAT and FQNNGV. The CDR3 DNA is TGTGCCAGCAGCTTAGTGCCAGGGTTGGAGACCCAGTACTTC. This codes for CASSLVPGLETQYF. Variable domain in full (rest from reference TRBV11-2 and TRBJ2-5): EAGVAQSPRYKIIEKRQSVAFWCNPISGHATLYWYQQILGQGPKLLIQFQNNGVVDDSQLPKDRFSAERLKGVDSTLKIQPAKLEDSAVYLCASSLVPGLETQYFGPGTRLLVL.

The genes are TRBV10-3 and TRBJ1-6; 8 bases match TRBD1. The CDR3 is 15 amino acids. Trimming took 6 bases from V and 5 from J; bases not matched to a gene: 6. CDR1 ENHRY and CDR2 SYGVKD come from the germline V gene. The CDR3 bases are TGTGCCATCAGCTCGACAGGGGCACATAATTCACCCCTCCACTTT. It codes for CAISSTGAHNSPLHF.

The V and J genes are TRBV9 and TRBJ2-1, with TRBD1 identical over 9 bases. The V gene's germline CDR1 is SGDLS and CDR2 YYNGEE. V lost 2 bases and J lost 3; bases outside the gene matches: 6. The CDR3 spans 16 residues. As DNA, the CDR3 is TGTGCCAGCAGCGTCACCGGGACAGGGAGCTACAATGAGCAGTTCTTC. Protein: CASSVTGTGSYNEQFF.

This clone was seen only once. The V call is TRBV18, the J call TRBJ2-6; D may be TRBD1 (6 bases). Germline V gives CDR1 KGHSH, CDR2 LQKENI. The CDR3 has 18 residues. Trimming left V 3 bases short and J 0 bases short, with 15 bases between. The CDR3 bases are TGTGCCAGCTCACCCTACACAGGGCTGAGCTCTGGGGCCAACGTCCTGACTTTC. This codes for CASSPYTGLSSGANVLTF. Filled out from reference TRBV18 and TRBJ2-6, the complete variable domain reads NAGVMQNPRHLVRRRGQEARLRCSPMKGHSHVYWYRQLPEEGLKFMVYLQKENIIDESGMPKERFSAEFPKEGPSILRIQQVVRGDSAAYFCASSPYTGLSSGANVLTFGAGSRLTVL.

The V call is TRBV21-1, the J call TRBJ1-1. TRBV21-1 is tagged as a pseudogene. The CDR3 has 14 amino acids. For the CDR3, the DNA is TGTGCCAGCAGCCCTCGGGAAGCGAACACTGAAGCTTTCTTT. Translation: CASSPREANTEAFF.

The chain has TRBV6-6 and TRBJ1-1, with D maybe TRBD1 (5 bases). Trimming took off 0 bases at V and 2 bases at J, with 10 bases between the two ends. This CDR3 comprises 15 residues. Germline CDR1 MNHNY, CDR2 SVGAGI (reference sequence). The CDR3 DNA is TGTGCCAGCAGTTACTCCCCGCAGGGCAACACTGAAGCTTTCTTT. This translates into CASSYSPQGNTEAFF.

V gene TRBV30 combines with J gene TRBJ1-1, with 7 bases matching TRBD1. Germline V gives CDR1 GTSNPN, CDR2 SVGIG (reference sequence). The CDR3 length is 13 residues. Germline trimming cut 8 bases from V and 2 bases from J; bases unmatched to any gene: 8. CDR3 amino acids: CAGYRGGNTEAFF. The CDR3, as DNA: TGTGCCGGGTACAGGGGAGGAAACACTGAAGCTTTCTTT. Using reference TRBV30 and TRBJ1-1 for the parts outside the CDR3, the full variable domain is SQTIHQWPATLVQPVGSPLSLECTVEGTSNPNLYWYRQAAGRGLQLLFYSVGIGQISSEVPQNLSASRPQDRQFILSSKKLLLSDSGFYLCAGYRGGNTEAFFGQGTRLTVV.

The chain uses TRBV27 and TRBJ1-2; TRBD1 matches at 7 bases. Germline V gene data show CDR1 as MNHEY and CDR2 as SMNVEV (reference sequence). CDR3 length equals 15 residues. With V trimmed by 5 bases and J by 6 bases, 12 bases remained unmatched. CDR3 amino acids: CASSPSTGQEDGYTF. The CDR3 DNA follows: TGTGCCAGCAGTCCCTCCACCGGACAGGAGGATGGCTACACCTTC.

V usage is TRBV28 and J usage is TRBJ1-2; D might be TRBD1 (6 bases). Germline V lookup: CDR1 MDHEN, CDR2 SYDVKM. This CDR3 contains 13 residues. Trimming removed 6 bases at V and 8 bases at J, with 16 bases between. The CDR3: CASSPTGYGGYTF. The CDR3 region has the DNA TGTGCCAGCAGCCCAACAGGGTACGGCGGCTACACCTTC.

V usage is TRBV18 and J usage is TRBJ2-5; 9 nucleotides agree with TRBD1. The CDR3 is 16 amino acids. After removal of 3 bases from V and 1 base from J, the junction contained 6 bases not matched to a gene. Germline loops: CDR1 KGHSH, CDR2 LQKENI. The CDR3 bases are TGTGCCAGCTCACCTCTGAACAGGGGGCCCCAAGAGACCCAGTACTTC. This codes for CASSPLNRGPQETQYF.

The chain joins TRBV30 to TRBJ1-2, with D uncertain. The V gene's germline CDR1 is GTSNPN and CDR2 SVGIG (reference sequence). V was trimmed by 3 bases and J by 8 bases, leaving 16 bases between them. The CDR3 is made up of 13 amino acids. CDR3: CAWRFKGGGGYTF. CDR3 DNA sequence: TGTGCCTGGAGGTTTAAGGGCGGAGGGGGCTACACCTTC.

V and J are TRBV4-1 and TRBJ2-7; D ambiguous. The CDR3 consists of 13 residues. V lost 4 bases and J 5 bases, leaving 12 bases between the germline ends. CDR1 is MGHRA, CDR2 YSYEKL, per germline. DNA of the CDR3: TGCGCCAGCAGCCCCCAATTGAGCGACGAGCAGTACTTC. This sequence encodes CASSPQLSDEQYF.

CDR3 nucleotide sequence: TGTGCCAGCAGCTCCTCGCGGGCTGAGGACTATGGCTACACCTTC. It translates to CASSSSRAEDYGYTF. The J gene is TRBJ1-2, the V gene TRBV5-4; D remains ambiguous. The germline CDR1 and CDR2 sequences are SGHNT and YYREEE (reference sequence). Trimming took off 3 bases at V and 3 bases at J, with 15 bases between the two ends. The CDR3 covers 15 residues.

The V gene is TRBV7-9, the J gene TRBJ2-3; 11 bases map to TRBD2. V shed 4 bases, J shed 0 bases, and the junction held 6 bases outside the gene matches. The CDR3 has 17 residues. Germline lookup yields CDR1 SEHNR and CDR2 FQNEAQ (reference sequence). The CDR3 loop reads CASSWSGTSGSTDTQYF. The CDR3 DNA reads TGTGCCAGCAGCTGGTCGGGGACTAGCGGTAGCACAGATACGCAGTATTTT.